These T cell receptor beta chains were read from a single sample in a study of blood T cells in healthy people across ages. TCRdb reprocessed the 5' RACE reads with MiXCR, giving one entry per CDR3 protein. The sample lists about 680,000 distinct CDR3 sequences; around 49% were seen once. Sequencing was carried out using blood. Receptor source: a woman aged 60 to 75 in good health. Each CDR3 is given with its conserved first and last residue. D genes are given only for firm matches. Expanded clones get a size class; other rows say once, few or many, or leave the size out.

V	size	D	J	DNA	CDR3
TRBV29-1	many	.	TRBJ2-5	TGCAGCGTTGAAGGAGGGGATGAGACCCAGTACTTC	CSVEGGDETQYF
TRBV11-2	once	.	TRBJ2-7	TGTGCCAGCAGCTTCGAGGTTGGAGGCTACGAGCAGTACTTC	CASSFEVGGYEQYF
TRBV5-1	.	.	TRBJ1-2	TGCGCCAGCAGCTTGGGATGGACAGACACATATGGCTACACCTTC	CASSLGWTDTYGYTF
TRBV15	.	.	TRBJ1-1	TGTGCCACCAGCTCGGGACGCTGGGGCACTGAAGCTTTCTTT	CATSSGRWGTEAFF
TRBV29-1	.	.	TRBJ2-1	TGCAGCGTTGGCAGCCAAGAGACCCAGTTCTTC	CSVGSQETQFF
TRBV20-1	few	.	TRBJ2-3	TGCAGTGCTAGGTTTGCCGATACGCAGTATTTT	CSARFADTQYF
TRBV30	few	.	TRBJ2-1	TGTGCCCCAACAACGCCCAATGAGCAGTTCTTC	CAPTTPNEQFF
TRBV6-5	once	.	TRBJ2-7	TGTGCCAGCAGTTGCTCGACCGGGTTAGGCAGCTACGAGCAGTACTTC	CASSCSTGLGSYEQYF
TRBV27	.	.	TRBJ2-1	TGTGCCAGCAGTCCCAAGGGTGGCTACAATGAGCAGTTCTTC	CASSPKGGYNEQFF
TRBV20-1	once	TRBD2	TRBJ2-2	TGCAGTGCGACGCGAGCGGGATACACCGGGGAGCTGTTTTTT	CSATRAGYTGELFF
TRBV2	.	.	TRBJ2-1	TGTGCCAGCAGTGAGAACAATGAGCAGTTATTC	CASSENNEQLF
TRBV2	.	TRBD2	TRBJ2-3	TGTGCCAGCACAGAAAGTAGCGGGAGGTCGACAGATACGCAGTATTTT	CASTESSGRSTDTQYF
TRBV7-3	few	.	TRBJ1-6	TGTGCCAGCAGCTTAACAAGGGCAGGTGTTTCACCCCTCCACTTT	CASSLTRAGVSPLHF
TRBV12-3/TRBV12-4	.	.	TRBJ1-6	TGTGCCAGCAGTTTGGTCCCCCAGGGAGGCAATTCACCCCTCCACTTT	CASSLVPQGGNSPLHF